This T cell receptor (beta chain) originates from a study of regulatory T cells in long-lasting Graves disease. Study as a whole: Over-5-year antithyroid drug use with positive TSH receptor antibodies defined persistent Graves' disease in the study.

Study-wide results and limits: The study found persistent patients shared more public clonotypes (approximately 2,700) than new patients (just over 950). Newly diagnosed Graves' patients exceeded persistent ones in TCR diversity.

V was pared by 7 bases and J by 5 bases, with 15 bases between. The CDR3 is made up of 15 amino acids. The germline CDR1 and CDR2 sequences are SNHLY and FYNNEI. Arm-PCR of CDR3 regions and iRepertoire HTBI primers were used to build TCR beta libraries. TCRdb processed the multiplex PCR reads anew with MiXCR; each CDR3 protein has one entry. The table includes approximately 500,000 distinct CDR3 sequences, around a fifth detected once. Time point of the sample: persistent/refractory GD, antithyroid drugs over 5 years with positive TRAb. PBMCs provided the RNA from which the TCR library was made. It was an endocrinology department in Xi'an, China, that provided the patients. This clonotype was detected many times. Antigen unknown.

The clonotype was recovered from a female donor with Graves disease. The sequencing used peripheral blood mononuclear cells (PBMCs), collected when the disease was refractory, from a patient treated with antithyroid drugs. V usage is TRBV2 and J usage is TRBJ1-6, with D maybe TRBD1 (6 bases). The CDR3 here is CASKMEGGHNSPLHF. The DNA for the CDR3 is TGTGCCAGCAAGATGGAGGGGGGACATAATTCACCCCTCCACTTT. Together with reference TRBV2 and TRBJ1-6, the CDR3 gives the full variable domain: EPEVTQTPSHQVTQMGQEVILRCVPISNHLYFYWYRQILGQKVEFLVSFYNNEISEKSEIFDDQFSVERPDGSNFTLKIRSTKLEDSAMYFCASKMEGGHNSPLHFGNGTRLTVT.